The present T cell receptor beta chain was sequenced within a study of breast tumors, draining lymph nodes, adjacent tissues. Study outcomes and limitations: Data only fit, rather than demonstrated, lymph node origin of most tumor T cells. Data fit most tumor T cells coming from lymph node, expanding in tumor. Luminal-like breast cancer showed significantly higher tumor–nontumor repertoire similarity than basal-like.

Comment on this clonotype: The antigen remains unidentified.

A single record per CDR3 protein comes from TCRdb applying MiXCR to the multiplex PCR reads. The repertoire consists of about 270,000 distinct CDR3 sequences, with over 30% occurring once and the leading ten covering more than 1%. This CDR3 is 12 amino acids long. Trimming cost V 5 bases and J 9 bases, with 13 bases left between them. CDR1 is LNHNV and CDR2 is YYDKDF in the germline V gene (reference sequence). Axillary draining lymph nodes of breast cancer patients supplied the node samples. This receptor was taken from a female donor with breast cancer. Some clones in this sample may be carry-over from other donors' samples. The sequencing input was axillary lymph node tissue. The chain couples TRBV15 to TRBJ1-2; no clear D gene. DNA for the CDR3: TGTGCCACCAGCGTCGTAGCCGGTCGCTACACCTTC. This gives the protein CATSVVAGRYTF.